The 4 T cell receptor beta chains below were found in one sample sequenced in a study of blood T cell repertoires in COVID-19. Profiled with immunoSEQ multiplex PCR; TCRdb holds only in-frame clones, not every one. The table shows some 320,000 clones, with around 87% occurring only once. The sequenced material came from PBMCs or T cells enriched from blood (not recorded which). The receptors originated from a woman in her twenties or thirties who had recovered from COVID-19.

This clone was recorded once. CDR3 in amino acids: CASSSGLAGTGRQFF. The DNA for the CDR3 is TGTGCCAGCAGCTCGGGACTAGCGGGGACTGGGCGGCAGTTCTTC. The chain recombines TRBV7-3 with TRBJ2-1, with 13 positions matching TRBD2. The CDR3 is 15 residues long. CDR1 SGHTA and CDR2 FQGTGA come from the germline V gene. V shed 4 bases, J shed 12 bases, and the junction held 9 bases outside the gene matches.

This chain uses TRBV29-1 with TRBJ1-1; a weak D match, TRBD1 (6 bases). Germline V gene data show CDR1 as SQVTM and CDR2 as ANQGSEA. This CDR3 comprises 13 residues. V shed 4 bases and J shed 2 bases, with 11 bases lying between them. The CDR3 region is CSVARTANTEAFF. The CDR3 DNA follows: TGCAGCGTTGCTAGGACAGCAAACACTGAAGCTTTCTTT.

The chain combines TRBV7-9 with TRBJ2-7; tentative D call: TRBD1 (6 bases). Germline V lookup: CDR1 SEHNR, CDR2 FQNEAQ (reference sequence). This CDR3 is built from 15 residues. V was cut by 0 bases and J by 5 bases, with 14 bases left in between. The CDR3, as DNA: TGTGCCAGCAGCTTAGCGCAGGGGCTCATGAACGAGCAGTACTTC. Translated, it gives CASSLAQGLMNEQYF. Drawing the rest from reference TRBV7-9 and TRBJ2-7, the complete variable domain is DTGVSQNPRHKITKRGQNVTFRCDPISEHNRLYWYRQTLGQGPEFLTYFQNEAQLEKSRLLSDRFSAERPKGSFSTLEIQRTEQGDSAMYLCASSLAQGLMNEQYFGPGTRLTVT.

This clone was detected once. The V call is TRBV3-1 (or the pseudogene TRBV3-2), the J call TRBJ2-3, with 11 bases fitting TRBD2. J was trimmed by 1 base and V by 3 bases; bases with no gene match: 6. The germline V gene encodes CDR1 LGHDT and CDR2 YNNKEL (reference sequence). CDR3 size: 17 residues. Here the CDR3 DNA reads TGTGCCAGCAGCCAGGACTTACTAGCGGGGGGCACAGATACGCAGTATTTT. As protein: CASSQDLLAGGTDTQYF.